Shown below are 9 T cell receptor beta chains from a single sample sequenced in a study of tumor and adjacent non-tumor tissue in lung cancer. No cell sorting was done before RNA was extracted from the tissue. The normal lung tissue was taken more than 3 cm from the tumor edge. The library came from three nested PCR rounds adapted from ARM-PCR protocols. MiXCR, run by TCRdb on the multiplex PCR reads, gives a single entry per CDR3 protein. The table includes 81,000 or so distinct CDR3 sequences, approximately 81% detected once. The sample consisted of distant non-tumor lung tissue. The source of these receptors is a man in his 60s with non-small cell lung cancer.

Note on this clonotype: A read error is likely, as this CDR3 ends without the conserved phenylalanine or tryptophan. The chain uses TRBV11-2 and TRBJ2-6; 7 nucleotides line up with TRBD1. The CDR3 loop spans 19 amino acids. From germline, CDR1 is SGHAT and CDR2 FQNNGV. CDR3: CSSSLVPKDRPSGANDLTL. CDR3 bases: TGTTCCAGCAGCTTAGTTCCAAAGGACAGGCCCTCTGGGGCCAACGACCTGACTCTC.

The chain recombines TRBV12-3 or TRBV12-4 with TRBJ2-1; 11 bases fit TRBD1. The CDR3 spans 17 residues. Written as DNA, the CDR3 is TGTATCAGCAGTTCCCCGGGACAGGGGGGTCTCAAGGCTGAGCAGTTCTTC. Residues: CISSSPGQGGLKAEQFF.

Comment on this clonotype: An end of the junction differs from the germline gene, which may be a read error. V and J are TRBV12-3 or TRBV12-4 and TRBJ1-1; 7 bases fit TRBD1. The CDR3 extends over 14 amino acids. CDR3 nucleotide sequence: TGTGCCAGCACTACAGGGGACGGCTGGACTGAGGCTTTCTTT. The encoded protein is CASTTGDGWTEAFF.

As to this clonotype: The junction shows a germline mismatch at one end, possibly a read error. The chain recombines TRBV11-3 with TRBJ1-4, with D tentatively TRBD1 (5 bases). Germline CDR1 SGHNT, CDR2 YENEEA. The CDR3 length is 13 residues. DNA of the CDR3: TGTGCCAGCAGTTTACAGGATCACGAAAAACTGTATTTT. It codes for CASSLQDHEKLYF.

Turning to this clonotype: This CDR3 fails to terminate in the conserved phenylalanine or tryptophan, so it likely reflects a read error. No DNA is shown, since the ends of the CDR3 on it are uncertain; the CDR3 is the one TCRdb lists. This chain joins TRBV6-1 and TRBJ2-4. Germline loops: CDR1 MNHNS, CDR2 SASEGT. The CDR3 spans 15 residues, counting both ends. CDR3 residues: CASSEKGLTKNIQCL.

This chain uses TRBV11-2 with TRBJ1-2; no firm D call. The CDR3 is 15 residues long. Germline CDR1 is SGHAT and CDR2 is FQNNGV. The DNA for the CDR3 is TGTGCTAACAGCTTAATGATGGGGAATTATTATGGCTACACCTTC. Translating gives CANSLMMGNYYGYTF.

As to this clonotype: The junction does not match germline at one end; this may be a read error. The V and J genes are TRBV20-1 and TRBJ2-3; perhaps TRBD2 as D (6 bases). The CDR3 covers 15 residues. Per germline, CDR1 DFQATT and CDR2 SNEGSKA (reference sequence). The CDR3 spells CNAEPRDSSTDTHYF. CDR3 nucleotide sequence: TGCAATGCTGAGCCGCGGGACTCAAGCACAGATACGCACTATTTT.

The chain is built from TRBV11-2 and TRBJ2-3; perhaps TRBD2 as D (6 bases). The CDR3 consists of 13 residues. CDR1 and CDR2 (germline): SGHAT, FQNNGV. Trimming took off 4 bases at V and 15 bases at J, with 20 bases between the two ends. The CDR3 loop is CASSSGGPDTQYF. CDR3 bases: TGTGCCAGCAGCTCAGGAGGGCCAGATACTCAATATTTT.

The chain links TRBV10-1 to TRBJ2-1; perhaps TRBD2 as D (6 bases). Per the germline V gene, CDR1 is WNHNN and CDR2 is SYGVQD (reference sequence). The CDR3 has 13 amino acids. The V gene lost 3 bases and the J gene lost 14 bases, with 17 bases spanning the gap. The CDR3 DNA is TGCGCCAGCAGTGATGCGGACTACAAAGAGGAGTTCTTC. It yields the protein CASSDADYKEEFF.